The present TCR beta chain was sequenced within a study of T cells in localized non-small cell lung cancer. Note on this clone: No antigen is known for it.

Overall study findings and caveats: Highest T cell clonality was seen in uninvolved adjacent lung, surpassing that measured in tumor. Without multi-region sequencing, intratumor heterogeneity could not be excluded. Increased T cell density in blood showed an association with longer overall survival. A median around 57 of the top 100 tumor clones appeared in adjacent lung.

TCRdb's copy holds only in-frame clones and misses some; the assay was immunoSEQ multiplex PCR. The sample consists of 40,000 or so clones, around 85% of them appearing once. Per the germline V gene, CDR1 is SQVTM and CDR2 is ANQGSEA. Losses at the gene ends were 7 bases for V and 5 bases for J; bases not matched to a gene: 9. There are 13 residues in the CDR3. The sequence came from a man aged 40-75 years with stage I lung adenocarcinoma. Sequences were derived from peripheral blood, sampled before any cancer treatment. The J gene is TRBJ2-5, the V gene TRBV29-1, with TRBD1 identical over 8 bases. The CDR3 loop is CSGGTGPAETQYF. In nucleotides, the CDR3 is TGCAGCGGCGGGACAGGCCCTGCGGAGACCCAGTACTTC.